This T cell receptor beta chain was recovered during a study of T cell clonotyping in hematopoietic cell transplantation. Samples: about 28 days before transplant, then days 30, 100 and 180 after. This CDR3 contains 15 residues. Losses at the gene ends were 6 bases for V and 7 bases for J; bases not matched to a gene: 8. The germline CDR1 and CDR2 sequences are SGHTA and FQGNSA. Libraries were prepared by immunoSEQ multiplex PCR; TCRdb keeps only in-frame clonotypes and omits some of them. The sample includes more than 1,000 clones, 96% seen only once; the top ten take about 14%. The clonotype comes from a male patient in his late teens or twenties who had an allogeneic stem cell transplant from a related donor, so the T cells may come from the graft donor. Some clones in this sample may be carry-over from other donors' samples. Sequenced material: PBMCs, taken 30 days after allogeneic stem cell transplant. This chain joins TRBV7-2 and TRBJ2-2; TRBD2 aligns across 10 bases. CDR3 bases: TGTGCCAGCAGTTTCGCTAGCGGGAGCAGCGGGGAGCTGTTTTTT. This encodes CASSFASGSSGELFF.